These 32 T cell receptor beta chains share one sample of origin, sequenced in a study of response to subunit inactivated influenza vaccine. One entry per CDR3 protein results from TCRdb running MiXCR on the RT-PCR reads. The data show fewer than 700,000 distinct CDR3 sequences, 10% to 15% seen once. Specimen: PBMCs from blood, collected 45 days after vaccination. All receptors derive from a man aged 50 to 60 who received an inactivated influenza vaccine.

J is TRBJ2-7 and V is TRBV20-1; TRBD2 agrees at 9 bases. In germline, CDR1 is DFQATT, CDR2 SNEGSKA (reference sequence). The CDR3 contains 13 residues. The ends lost 8 bases at V and 2 bases at J; junction bases unmatched: 7. CDR3 in DNA: TGCAGTTATATGACTAGCGGAACCTACGAGCAGTACTTC. As protein: CSYMTSGTYEQYF.

The chain uses TRBV28 and TRBJ2-7, with D possibly TRBD1 on 5 matching bases. This CDR3 is built from 14 residues. In germline, CDR1 is MDHEN, CDR2 SYDVKM. V was trimmed by 1 base and J by 5 bases, leaving 12 bases between them. The CDR3 protein is CASSLFVGADEQYF. The CDR3 region has the DNA TGTGCCAGCAGTTTATTTGTAGGGGCCGACGAGCAGTACTTC. The variable domain in full, with the rest retrieved from reference TRBV28 and TRBJ2-7, is DVKVTQSSRYLVKRTGEKVFLECVQDMDHENMFWYRQDPGLGLRLIYFSYDVKMKEKGDIPEGYSVSREKKERFSLILESASTNQTSMYLCASSLFVGADEQYFGPGTRLTVT.

CDR3 sequence reads: CASSQTGTTNTGELFF. The DNA of the CDR3 is TGCGCCAGCAGCCAAACCGGGACAACGAACACCGGGGAGCTGTTTTTT. The V and J genes are TRBV5-1 and TRBJ2-2; tentatively, D is TRBD1 (6 bases). The CDR3 totals 16 residues. From germline, CDR1 is SGHRS and CDR2 YFSETQ. V was trimmed by 4 bases and J by 0 bases, leaving 13 bases between them.

CDR3 coding DNA: TGTGCCACCAGTGATTCAAGGACCCATCAGCCCCAGCATTTT. Encoded protein: CATSDSRTHQPQHF. The chain links TRBV24-1 to TRBJ1-5, with D hard to call. CDR1 KGHDR and CDR2 SFDVKD come from the germline V gene. Trimming cost V 2 bases and J 5 bases, with 9 bases left between them. This CDR3 spans 14 amino acids.

This clonotype was seen a few times. V gene TRBV14 combines with J gene TRBJ1-2; D ambiguous. The germline V and J ends were trimmed by 6 bases and 8 bases, with 22 bases remaining between them. CDR1 and CDR2 (germline): SGHDN, FVKESK. This CDR3 contains 15 residues. CDR3: CASSPQQIAAAGYTF. The CDR3 coding sequence is TGTGCCAGCAGTCCTCAACAGATTGCAGCCGCGGGCTACACCTTC.

The CDR3 sequence: CASSHGLAISSYNEQFF. DNA for the CDR3: TGTGCCAGCAGCCACGGTCTAGCGATAAGCTCCTACAATGAGCAGTTCTTC. This rearrangement joins TRBV14 to TRBJ2-1; D is possibly TRBD2 (6 bases). Trimming took 3 bases from V and 0 from J, leaving 15 bases between them. Germline-derived CDR1 and CDR2 are SGHDN and FVKESK. The CDR3 totals 17 residues.

This clonotype was recorded a few times. The chain employs TRBV20-1 and TRBJ1-1; maybe TRBD1 (5 bases). CDR3 size: 15 residues. Germline CDR1 DFQATT, CDR2 SNEGSKA (reference sequence). V gave up 0 bases and J gave up 4 bases, with 15 bases separating them. CDR3 DNA: TGCAGTGCTAGAGACCCGGGACGCAGCGCCACTGAAGCTTTCTTT. Protein product: CSARDPGRSATEAFF.

This clonotype occurred a few times. The rearrangement uses TRBV5-1 and TRBJ1-1; D possibly corresponds to TRBD1 (6 bases). Trimming left V 0 bases short and J 4 bases short, with 13 bases between. CDR3 length: 15 residues. The V gene's germline CDR1 is SGHRS and CDR2 YFSETQ. CDR3 protein: CASSLETGRATEAFF. DNA for the CDR3: TGCGCCAGCAGCTTGGAAACAGGGAGGGCCACTGAAGCTTTCTTT.

The J gene is TRBJ1-2, the V gene TRBV20-1; unclear D gene. Trimming pared 2 bases from V and 1 base from J, leaving 11 bases between. Per germline, CDR1 DFQATT and CDR2 SNEGSKA (reference sequence). The CDR3 sequence is 14 residues long. The CDR3 nucleotides are TGCAGTGCTAGAACGGCCCTGAATAACTATGGCTACACCTTC. Protein sequence: CSARTALNNYGYTF.

The J gene is TRBJ2-1, the V gene TRBV5-1, with TRBD2 identical over 9 bases. With V trimmed by 1 base and J by 4 bases, 6 bases remained unmatched. The CDR3 length is 16 residues. Germline values: CDR1 SGHRS, CDR2 YFSETQ. The CDR3: CASSLLGSGGYNEQFF. The CDR3 nucleotides are TGCGCCAGCAGCTTGCTTGGTAGCGGGGGTTACAATGAGCAGTTCTTC.

The table lists this clonotype with a few counts. Here the CDR3 reads CASSPTGVTDTQYF. The CDR3 DNA reads as TGTGCCAGCAGCCCAACCGGAGTCACAGATACGCAGTATTTT. J is TRBJ2-3 and V is TRBV27; D remains ambiguous. This CDR3 spans 14 amino acids. V was pared by 6 bases and J by 2 bases, with 12 bases between. CDR1 is MNHEY, CDR2 SMNVEV, per germline (reference sequence).

This clonotype has just a few counts. The gene calls are TRBV7-9 and TRBJ2-1; D is uncertain. CDR1 SEHNR and CDR2 FQNEAQ come from the germline V gene (reference sequence). Trimming removed 1 base from V and 5 bases from J, with 12 bases in between. This CDR3 spans 15 amino acids. CDR3 sequence reads: CASSLGQARNNEQFF. DNA of the CDR3: TGTGCCAGCAGCTTAGGGCAGGCGAGGAACAATGAGCAGTTCTTC.

In this sample, this clonotype turned up many times. V is TRBV29-1 and J is TRBJ2-5, with 9 bases fitting TRBD1. This CDR3 region has 14 residues. Germline V lookup: CDR1 SQVTM, CDR2 ANQGSEA. Losses at the gene ends were 4 bases for V and 5 bases for J; bases not matched to a gene: 8. CDR3 protein: CSVVAQGAWETQYF. In DNA, the CDR3 is TGCAGCGTTGTCGCACAGGGGGCTTGGGAGACCCAGTACTTC.

J is TRBJ1-2 and V is TRBV28; 9 nucleotides agree with TRBD1. J gave up 4 bases and V 5 bases, and 8 bases lay outside the gene matches. The CDR3 is 15 residues long. Germline V gene lookup returns CDR1 MDHEN and CDR2 SYDVKM. CDR3: CASSILTGGAYGYTF. The CDR3 DNA reads TGTGCCAGCAGTATCCTTACAGGGGGCGCCTATGGCTACACCTTC.

This clonotype was seen a handful of times. This chain joins TRBV20-1 and TRBJ2-1; tentatively, D is TRBD1 or TRBD2 (5 bases each). The germline V and J ends were trimmed by 6 bases and 8 bases, with 11 bases remaining between them. This CDR3 region has 11 residues. Germline V gene lookup returns CDR1 DFQATT and CDR2 SNEGSKA (reference sequence). The CDR3 sequence: CSARGVDEQFF. The CDR3, as DNA: TGCAGTGCCCGGGGCGTGGATGAGCAGTTCTTC.

V and J are TRBV12-3 or TRBV12-4 and TRBJ2-1, with D possibly being TRBD1 (5 bases). The ends were cut back, 1 base at V and 9 bases at J, with 7 bases in the middle. CDR3 length equals 12 residues. The CDR3 region has the DNA TGTGCCAGCAGTTTAGGGGGCGCTGAGCAGTTCTTC. As protein: CASSLGGAEQFF.

This clonotype was recorded at least ten times. This chain joins TRBV29-1 and TRBJ1-5, with 10 nucleotides matching TRBD1. Germline V gives CDR1 SQVTM, CDR2 ANQGSEA. The CDR3 consists of 13 residues. The CDR3 sequence is CSAKGQGNQPQHF. In DNA form, the CDR3 reads TGCAGTGCTAAGGGACAGGGGAATCAGCCCCAGCATTTT.

This clonotype appeared a few times. The rearrangement links TRBV28 to TRBJ2-1; 12 nucleotides match TRBD2. The germline V gene has CDR1 MDHEN and CDR2 SYDVKM. Trimming at V came to 6 bases and at J to 1 base, leaving 4 bases not matched to a gene. The CDR3 has 16 amino acids. DNA for the CDR3: TGTGCCAGCAGACTAGCGGGAGGAAGGTCCTACAATGAGCAGTTCTTC. Translating gives CASRLAGGRSYNEQFF.

This clonotype occurred many times. V and J are TRBV12-3 or TRBV12-4 and TRBJ1-5; weak D call: TRBD1 (5 bases). The V end was cut by 3 bases, the J end by 4 bases, with 13 bases between. This CDR3 has 15 amino acids. CDR3: CASSLSGWQNQPQHF. The CDR3, as DNA: TGTGCCAGCAGTTTGTCAGGGTGGCAAAATCAGCCCCAGCATTTT.

This clonotype came up a few times. This chain connects TRBV4-2 to TRBJ2-5; TRBD2 aligns across 11 bases. Germline V gene sequence: CDR1 LGHNA, CDR2 YNFKEQ. This CDR3 contains 18 residues. J was trimmed by 3 bases and V by 0 bases; bases with no gene match: 9. CDR3 sequence reads: CASSQDASSGGRKETQYF. CDR3 DNA: TGTGCCAGCAGCCAAGATGCTTCTAGCGGGGGGCGGAAAGAGACCCAGTACTTC.

This clonotype was observed a few times. The rearrangement uses TRBV29-1 and TRBJ2-7, with TRBD2 matching over 10 bases. With 4 bases clipped from V and 0 bases from J, the junction kept 12 bases outside the gene matches. The CDR3 contains 17 residues. CDR1 SQVTM and CDR2 ANQGSEA come from the germline V gene. DNA for the CDR3: TGCAGCGTTGCTCAACTAGCGGGAATAGAAAGCTCCTACGAGCAGTACTTC. Its translation is CSVAQLAGIESSYEQYF.

This clonotype came up a few times. This chain links TRBV2 with TRBJ2-1, with D possibly called TRBD1 or TRBD2 (5 bases each). The CDR3 is 14 residues long. V lost 2 bases and J lost 5, with 10 bases in between. In germline, CDR1 is SNHLY, CDR2 FYNNEI. CDR3 DNA sequence: TGTGCCAGCAGTGAATCGGGGACCCACAATGAGCAGTTCTTC. It codes for CASSESGTHNEQFF.

CDR3: CSARGEGIGQPQHF. DNA for the CDR3: TGCAGTGCTAGAGGAGAAGGCATAGGTCAGCCCCAGCATTTT. The chain carries TRBV20-1 and TRBJ1-5; no definite D call. Trimming cost V 1 base and J 6 bases, with 13 bases left between them. The CDR3 is 14 residues long. CDR1 and CDR2 (germline): DFQATT, SNEGSKA (reference sequence).

This clonotype was observed many times. J is TRBJ2-1 and V is TRBV12-3 or TRBV12-4, with D possibly TRBD2 on 6 matching bases. Trimming cost V 3 bases and J 0 bases, with 12 bases left between them. The CDR3 extends over 16 amino acids. The CDR3 spells CASSFLANSSYNEQFF. CDR3 coding DNA: TGTGCCAGCAGTTTTCTAGCGAATAGCTCCTACAATGAGCAGTTCTTC.

This clonotype was seen only a few times. The rearrangement joins TRBV6-5 to TRBJ2-6; 8 nucleotides agree with TRBD1. This CDR3 has 19 residues. The germline V gene encodes CDR1 MNHEY and CDR2 SVGAGI. J was trimmed by 0 bases and V by 0 bases; bases with no gene match: 7. Written as DNA, the CDR3 is TGTGCCAGCAGTTACTCGAGGGCAGGGGGCGGCTCTGGGGCCAACGTCCTGACTTTC. Encoded protein: CASSYSRAGGGSGANVLTF.

This clonotype was counted many times. The rearrangement links TRBV20-1 to TRBJ2-1; a possible D gene is TRBD2 (6 bases). Deletions cut 2 bases from V and 4 bases from J, with 12 bases between. CDR1 DFQATT and CDR2 SNEGSKA come from the germline V gene (reference sequence). The CDR3 is 14 amino acids. The CDR3 region has the DNA TGCAGTGCTAGATCCGGCGGGGATTACAATGAGCAGTTCTTC. Translating it yields CSARSGGDYNEQFF.

The rearrangement links TRBV6-1 to TRBJ1-5; no reliable D call. This CDR3 spans 15 amino acids. The germline gives CDR1 MNHNS, CDR2 SASEGT. V was cut by 0 bases and J by 9 bases, with 15 bases left in between. DNA of the CDR3: TGTGCCAGCAGTGAAGCGTTCGCCCCGGGCCGGCCCCAGCATTTT. Its translation: CASSEAFAPGRPQHF.

This clonotype came up many times. The chain links TRBV29-1 to TRBJ1-5, with 7 positions matching TRBD1. The germline gives CDR1 SQVTM, CDR2 ANQGSEA. This CDR3 region has 13 residues. The V and J ends lost 4 bases and 2 bases, in that order; junction bases with no gene match: 2. In DNA, the CDR3 is TGCAGCGTTGGCCAGGGGGGCAATCAGCCCCAGCATTTT. Translated: CSVGQGGNQPQHF.

J is TRBJ1-5 and V is TRBV20-1; TRBD1 is a possible D gene (5 bases). CDR1 is DFQATT and CDR2 is SNEGSKA in the germline V gene (reference sequence). CDR3 length: 13 residues. V lost 2 bases, J lost 5 bases, and 10 bases lay in between. The CDR3 DNA reads TGCAGTGCTAGAAAGACAGAGGATCAGCCCCAGCATTTT. Protein: CSARKTEDQPQHF.

The V gene is TRBV7-9, the J gene TRBJ2-6; D not certain. Germline V gives CDR1 SEHNR, CDR2 FQNEAQ (reference sequence). The CDR3 length is 17 residues. V lost 5 bases, J lost 0 bases, and 14 bases lay in between. The CDR3 here is CASSQNLLNSGANVLTF. CDR3 DNA sequence: TGTGCCAGCAGCCAAAACCTCCTTAACTCTGGGGCCAACGTCCTGACTTTC.

This clonotype has at least ten counts. The V and J genes are TRBV12-3 or TRBV12-4 and TRBJ2-1; 11 bases fit TRBD2. The CDR3 has 16 residues. Unmatched junction bases numbered 8, after V lost 6 bases and J lost 4 bases. DNA for the CDR3: TGTGCCAGCAGCCTAACCGGGACTAGCGGTTACAATGAGCAGTTCTTC. This codes for CASSLTGTSGYNEQFF.

J is TRBJ1-4 and V is TRBV4-2, with TRBD1 matching 7 bases. The CDR3 has 13 amino acids. The ends lost 1 base at V and 7 bases at J; junction bases unmatched: 0. Per germline, CDR1 LGHNA and CDR2 YNFKEQ. The CDR3 region is CASSQGDSEKLFF. The CDR3 coding sequence is TGTGCCAGCAGCCAAGGGGACAGTGAAAAACTGTTTTTT.